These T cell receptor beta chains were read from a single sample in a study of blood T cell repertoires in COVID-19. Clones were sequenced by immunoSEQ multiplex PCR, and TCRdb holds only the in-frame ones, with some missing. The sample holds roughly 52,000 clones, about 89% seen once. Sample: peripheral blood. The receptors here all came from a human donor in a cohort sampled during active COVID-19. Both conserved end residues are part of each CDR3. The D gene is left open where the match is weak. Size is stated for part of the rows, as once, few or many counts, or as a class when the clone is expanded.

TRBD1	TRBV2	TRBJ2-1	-	CASKGGYSEQFF	TGTGCCAGCAAAGGGGGCTATAGTGAGCAGTTCTTC
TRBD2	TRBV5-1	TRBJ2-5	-	CASTPGRGEETQYF	TGCGCCAGCACCCCAGGTCGGGGGGAAGAGACCCAGTACTTC
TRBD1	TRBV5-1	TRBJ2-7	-	CASSSSGGQYEQYF	TGCGCCAGCAGCTCTTCAGGGGGACAATACGAGCAGTACTTC
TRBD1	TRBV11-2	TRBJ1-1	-	CASSIQTGTNTEAFF	TGTGCCAGCAGCATCCAGACAGGGACGAACACTGAAGCTTTCTTT
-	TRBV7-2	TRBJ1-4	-	CASSRQLNEKLFF	TGTGCCAGCAGCCGACAGCTAAATGAAAAACTGTTTTTT
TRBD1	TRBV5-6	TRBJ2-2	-	CASTQQGASGELFF	TGTGCCAGCACCCAACAGGGGGCATCCGGGGAGCTGTTTTTT
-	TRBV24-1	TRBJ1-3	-	CATSALRKQGDGNTIYF	TGTGCCACCAGTGCCCTGAGGAAACAGGGAGATGGAAACACCATATATTTT
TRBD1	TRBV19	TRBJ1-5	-	CASRTLQGADQPQHF	TGTGCCAGTAGGACCCTACAGGGGGCGGATCAGCCCCAGCATTTT
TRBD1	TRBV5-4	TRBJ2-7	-	CASSRRDRVHEQYF	TGTGCCAGCAGCCGACGGGACAGGGTCCACGAGCAGTACTTC
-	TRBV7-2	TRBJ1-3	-	CASSLYSGPSGNTIYF	TGTGCCAGCAGCTTATATTCAGGTCCCTCTGGAAACACCATATATTTT
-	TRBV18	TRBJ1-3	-	CASSAQGTGNTIYF	TGTGCCAGCTCTGCACAGGGAACTGGAAACACCATATATTTT
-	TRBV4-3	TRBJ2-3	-	CASSLRRGSDTQYF	TGCGCCAGCAGCCTCCGACGGGGGTCAGATACGCAGTATTTT
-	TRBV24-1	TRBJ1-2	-	CATSDTIGGVTHYGYTF	TGTGCCACCAGTGACACTATCGGAGGGGTCACCCACTATGGCTACACCTTC
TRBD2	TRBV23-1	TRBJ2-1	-	CASSQVRSSGGRRHYNEQFF	TGCGCCAGCAGTCAAGTTAGGTCTAGCGGGGGGCGCCGCCACTACAATGAGCAGTTCTTC
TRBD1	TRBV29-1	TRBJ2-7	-	CSVSPGQGFEQYF	TGCAGCGTATCTCCGGGACAGGGTTTCGAGCAGTACTTC
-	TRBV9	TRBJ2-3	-	CASSSPQGGDSWVDTQYF	TGTGCCAGCAGCTCCCCACAGGGGGGGGACTCCTGGGTAGATACGCAGTATTTT
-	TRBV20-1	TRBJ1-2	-	CSARDRDGYTF	TGCAGTGCTAGAGACAGGGATGGCTACACCTTC
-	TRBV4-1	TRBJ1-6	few	CASSQEWGQHNSPLHF	TGCGCCAGCAGCCAAGAATGGGGACAACATAATTCACCCCTCCACTTT
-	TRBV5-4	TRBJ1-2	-	CASSVGWALGANYGYTF	TGTGCCAGCAGCGTGGGATGGGCGCTGGGGGCGAACTATGGCTACACCTTC
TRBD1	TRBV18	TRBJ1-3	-	CASSQRGQTSGNTIYF	TGTGCCAGCTCACAGAGGGGACAGACCTCTGGAAACACCATATATTTT
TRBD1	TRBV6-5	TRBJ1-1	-	CASSSTGTGPGTEAFF	TGTGCCAGCAGTTCCACCGGGACAGGGCCTGGTACTGAAGCTTTCTTT
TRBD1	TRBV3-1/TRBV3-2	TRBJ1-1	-	CASSQGDRQAFF	TGTGCCAGCAGCCAAGGGGACAGACAAGCTTTCTTT
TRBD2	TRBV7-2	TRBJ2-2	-	CASSFRRGGGTGELFF	TGTGCCAGCAGCTTTCGGCGGGGGGGCGGTACCGGGGAGCTGTTTTTT
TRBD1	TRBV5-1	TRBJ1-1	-	CASSPETGANTEAFF	TGCGCCAGCAGCCCAGAGACAGGGGCGAACACTGAAGCTTTCTTT
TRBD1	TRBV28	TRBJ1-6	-	CASSLSTGVSNSPLHF	TGTGCCAGCAGTTTATCGACAGGGGTCAGTAATTCACCCCTCCACTTT
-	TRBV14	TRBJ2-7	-	CASSPGQPPYEQYF	TGTGCCAGCAGCCCCGGACAGCCGCCCTACGAGCAGTACTTC
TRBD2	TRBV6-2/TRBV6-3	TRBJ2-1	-	CASSYNPSGGAYNEQFF	TGTGCCAGCAGTTACAACCCTAGCGGGGGGGCCTACAATGAGCAGTTCTTC
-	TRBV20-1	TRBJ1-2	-	CSVEGDGYTF	TGCAGTGTGGAGGGAGATGGCTACACCTTC
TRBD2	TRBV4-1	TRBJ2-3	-	CASSQVLAGATDTQYF	TGCGCCAGCAGCCAAGTTTTAGCGGGGGCCACAGATACGCAGTATTTT
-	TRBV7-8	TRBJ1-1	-	CASSLGLRQEAFF	TGTGCCAGCAGCTTAGGTCTCCGTCAGGAAGCTTTCTTT
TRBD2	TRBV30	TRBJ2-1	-	CAWTGTSGGAGSYNEQFF	TGTGCCTGGACAGGGACTAGCGGGGGGGCCGGGTCCTACAATGAGCAGTTCTTC
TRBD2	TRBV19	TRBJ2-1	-	CASRTSGGLHNEQFF	TGTGCCAGTAGAACTAGCGGGGGCCTTCACAATGAGCAGTTCTTC
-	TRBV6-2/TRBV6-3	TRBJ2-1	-	CASSYNYEQFF	TGTGCCAGCAGTTACAACTATGAGCAGTTCTTC
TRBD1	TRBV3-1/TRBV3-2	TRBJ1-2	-	CASSQAGTGGGYTF	TGTGCCAGCAGCCAAGCCGGGACAGGGGGTGGCTACACCTTC
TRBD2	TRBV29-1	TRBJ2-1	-	CSVEVVTTSWGGNEQFF	TGCAGCGTTGAAGTGGTCACCACGTCATGGGGGGGGAATGAGCAGTTCTTC
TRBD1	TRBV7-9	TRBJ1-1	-	CASSWDRGRTEAFF	TGTGCCAGCAGCTGGGACAGGGGGCGGACTGAAGCTTTCTTT
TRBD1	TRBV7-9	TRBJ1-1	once	CASSPPPGQGNTEAFF	TGTGCCAGCAGCCCCCCACCGGGACAGGGGAACACTGAAGCTTTCTTT
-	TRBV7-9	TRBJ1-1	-	CASTTSGRLNTEAFF	TGTGCCAGCACCACCTCGGGGAGGTTGAACACTGAAGCTTTCTTT
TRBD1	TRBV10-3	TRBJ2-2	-	CAIRGGPARRGWELFF	TGTGCCATCAGAGGGGGCCCGGCTCGCCGCGGGTGGGAGCTGTTTTTT
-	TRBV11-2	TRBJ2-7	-	CASSLVRGPRYEQYF	TGTGCCAGCTCCCTGGTACGCGGGCCCCGCTACGAGCAGTACTTC